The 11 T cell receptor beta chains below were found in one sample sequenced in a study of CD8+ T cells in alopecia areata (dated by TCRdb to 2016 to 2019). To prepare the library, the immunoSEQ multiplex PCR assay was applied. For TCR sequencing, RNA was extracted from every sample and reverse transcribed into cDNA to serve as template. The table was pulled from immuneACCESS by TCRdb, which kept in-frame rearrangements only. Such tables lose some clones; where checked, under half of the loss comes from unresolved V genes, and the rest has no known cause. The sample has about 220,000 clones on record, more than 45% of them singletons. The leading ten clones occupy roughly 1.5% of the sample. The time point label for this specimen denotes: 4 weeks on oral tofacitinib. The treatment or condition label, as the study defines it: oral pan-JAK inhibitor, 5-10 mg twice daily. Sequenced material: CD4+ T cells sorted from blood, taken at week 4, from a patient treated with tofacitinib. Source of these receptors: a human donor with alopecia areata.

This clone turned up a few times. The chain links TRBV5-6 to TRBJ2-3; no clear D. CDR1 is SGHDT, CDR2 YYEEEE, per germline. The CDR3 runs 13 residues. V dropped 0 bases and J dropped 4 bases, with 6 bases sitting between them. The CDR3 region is CASSLAGADTQYF. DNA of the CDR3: TGTGCCAGCAGCTTGGCTGGTGCAGATACGCAGTATTTT.

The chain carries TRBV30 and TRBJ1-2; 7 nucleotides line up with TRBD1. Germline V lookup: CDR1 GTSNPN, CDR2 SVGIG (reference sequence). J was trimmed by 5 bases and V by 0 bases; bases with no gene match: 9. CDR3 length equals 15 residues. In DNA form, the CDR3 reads TGTGCCTGGAGTGTAGGGACAGCCCTCTGGTATGGCTACACCTTC. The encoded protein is CAWSVGTALWYGYTF. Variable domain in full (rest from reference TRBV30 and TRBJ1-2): SQTIHQWPATLVQPVGSPLSLECTVEGTSNPNLYWYRQAAGRGLQLLFYSVGIGQISSEVPQNLSASRPQDRQFILSSKKLLLSDSGFYLCAWSVGTALWYGYTFGSGTRLTVV.

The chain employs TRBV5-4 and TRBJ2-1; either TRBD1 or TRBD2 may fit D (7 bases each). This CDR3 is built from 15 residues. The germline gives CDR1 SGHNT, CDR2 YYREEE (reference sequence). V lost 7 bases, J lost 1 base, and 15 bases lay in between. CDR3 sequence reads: CASSRGTISYNEQFF. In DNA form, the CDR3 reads TGTGCCAGCTCCAGGGGGACTATATCCTACAATGAGCAGTTCTTC.

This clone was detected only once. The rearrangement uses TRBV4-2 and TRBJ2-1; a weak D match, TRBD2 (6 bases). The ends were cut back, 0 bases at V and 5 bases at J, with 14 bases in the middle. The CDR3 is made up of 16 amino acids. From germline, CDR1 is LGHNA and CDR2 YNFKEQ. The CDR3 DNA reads TGTGCCAGCAGCCAAGAAGTCGCGGGGAGAGACAATGAGCAGTTCTTC. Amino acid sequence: CASSQEVAGRDNEQFF.

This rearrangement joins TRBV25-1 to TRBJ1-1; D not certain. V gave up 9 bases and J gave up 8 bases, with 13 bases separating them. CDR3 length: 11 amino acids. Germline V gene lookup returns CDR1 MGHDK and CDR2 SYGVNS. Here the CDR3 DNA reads TGTGCCAGTAGGTCCTTGGGGGAAGCTTTCTTT. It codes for CASRSLGEAFF.

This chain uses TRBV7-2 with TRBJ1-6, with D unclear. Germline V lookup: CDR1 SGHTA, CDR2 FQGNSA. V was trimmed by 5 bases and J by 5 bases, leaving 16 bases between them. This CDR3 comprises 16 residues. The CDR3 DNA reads TGTGCCAGCAGCCCCCGAACCTTAGACAATAATTCACCCCTCCACTTT. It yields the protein CASSPRTLDNNSPLHF.

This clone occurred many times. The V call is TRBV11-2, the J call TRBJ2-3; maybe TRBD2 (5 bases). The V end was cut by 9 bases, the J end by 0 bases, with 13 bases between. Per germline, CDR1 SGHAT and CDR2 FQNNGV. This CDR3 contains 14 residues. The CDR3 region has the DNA TGTGCCAGTGTCTCGAGAGGGAGCACAGATACGCAGTATTTT. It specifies CASVSRGSTDTQYF. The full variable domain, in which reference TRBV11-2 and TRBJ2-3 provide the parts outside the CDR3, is EAGVAQSPRYKIIEKRQSVAFWCNPISGHATLYWYQQILGQGPKLLIQFQNNGVVDDSQLPKDRFSAERLKGVDSTLKIQPAKLEDSAVYLCASVSRGSTDTQYFGPGTRLTVL.

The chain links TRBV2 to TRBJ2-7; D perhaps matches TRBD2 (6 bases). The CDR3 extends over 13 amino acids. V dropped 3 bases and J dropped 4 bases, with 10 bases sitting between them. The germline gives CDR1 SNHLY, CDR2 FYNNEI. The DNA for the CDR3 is TGTGCCAGCAGTGAGGCGGGATATTACGAGCAGTACTTC. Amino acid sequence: CASSEAGYYEQYF.

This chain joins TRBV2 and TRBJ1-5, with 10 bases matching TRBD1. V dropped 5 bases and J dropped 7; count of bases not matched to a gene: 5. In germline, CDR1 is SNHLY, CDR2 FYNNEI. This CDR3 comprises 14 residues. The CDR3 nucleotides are TGTGCCAGCAGTTCGACAGGGGGCAGGCAGCCCCAGCATTTT. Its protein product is CASSSTGGRQPQHF.

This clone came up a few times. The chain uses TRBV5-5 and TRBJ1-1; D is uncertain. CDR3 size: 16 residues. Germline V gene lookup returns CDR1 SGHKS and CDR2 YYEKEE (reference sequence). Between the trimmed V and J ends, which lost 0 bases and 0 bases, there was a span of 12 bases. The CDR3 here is CASSLAAAIMNTEAFF. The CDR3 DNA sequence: TGTGCCAGCAGCTTGGCGGCAGCCATTATGAACACTGAAGCTTTCTTT.

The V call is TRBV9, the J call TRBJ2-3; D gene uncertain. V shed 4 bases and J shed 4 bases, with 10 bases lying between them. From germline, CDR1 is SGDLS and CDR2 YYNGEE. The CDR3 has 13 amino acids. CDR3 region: CASSLGKADTQYF. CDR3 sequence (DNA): TGTGCCAGCAGCCTCGGAAAGGCAGATACGCAGTATTTT.